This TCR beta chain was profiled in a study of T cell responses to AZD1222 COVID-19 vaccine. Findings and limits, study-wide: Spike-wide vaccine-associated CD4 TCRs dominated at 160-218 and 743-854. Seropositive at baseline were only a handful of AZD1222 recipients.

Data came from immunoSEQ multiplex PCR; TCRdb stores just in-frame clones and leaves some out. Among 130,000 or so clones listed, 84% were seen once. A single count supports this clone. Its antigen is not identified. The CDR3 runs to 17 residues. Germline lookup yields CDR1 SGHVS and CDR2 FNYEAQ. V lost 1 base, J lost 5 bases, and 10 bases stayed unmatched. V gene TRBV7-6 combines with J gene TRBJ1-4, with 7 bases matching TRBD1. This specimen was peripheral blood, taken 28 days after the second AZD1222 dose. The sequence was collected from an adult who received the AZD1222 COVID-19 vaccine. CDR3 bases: TGTGCCAGCAGCTTAGAACTTGCTGGACAGGTCAATGAAAAACTGTTTTTT. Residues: CASSLELAGQVNEKLFF.